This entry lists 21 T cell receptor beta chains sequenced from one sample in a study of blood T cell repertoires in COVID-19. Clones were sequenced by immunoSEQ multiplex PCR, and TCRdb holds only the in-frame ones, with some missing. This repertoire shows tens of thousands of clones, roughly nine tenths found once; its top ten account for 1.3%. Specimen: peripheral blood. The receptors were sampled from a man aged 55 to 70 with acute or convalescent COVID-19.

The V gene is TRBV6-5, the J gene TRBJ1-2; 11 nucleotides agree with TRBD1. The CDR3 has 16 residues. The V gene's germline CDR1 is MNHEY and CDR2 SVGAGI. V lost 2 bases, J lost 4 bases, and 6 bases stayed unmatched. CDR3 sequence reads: CASSYIRTGGLYGYTF. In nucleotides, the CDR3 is TGTGCCAGCAGTTACATTCGGACAGGGGGCCTCTATGGCTACACCTTC.

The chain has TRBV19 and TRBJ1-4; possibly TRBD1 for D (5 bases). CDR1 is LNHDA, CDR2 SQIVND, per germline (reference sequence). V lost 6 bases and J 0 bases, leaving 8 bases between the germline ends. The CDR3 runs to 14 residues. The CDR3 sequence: CASRPGATNEKLFF. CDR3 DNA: TGTGCCAGTAGACCGGGGGCAACTAATGAAAAACTGTTTTTT.

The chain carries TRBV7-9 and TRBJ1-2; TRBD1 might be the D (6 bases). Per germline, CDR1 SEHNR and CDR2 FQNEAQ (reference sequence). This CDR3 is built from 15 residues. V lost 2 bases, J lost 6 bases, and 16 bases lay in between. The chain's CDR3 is CASSLISQQGDGYTF. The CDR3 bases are TGTGCCAGCAGCTTAATTTCCCAACAGGGTGATGGCTACACCTTC.

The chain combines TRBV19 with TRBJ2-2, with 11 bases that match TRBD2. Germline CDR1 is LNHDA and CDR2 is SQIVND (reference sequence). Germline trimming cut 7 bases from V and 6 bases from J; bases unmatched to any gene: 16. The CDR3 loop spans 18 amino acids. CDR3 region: CASTMDPLLAGVSGELFF. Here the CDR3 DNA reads TGTGCCAGTACCATGGACCCTCTACTAGCGGGGGTTTCCGGGGAGCTGTTTTTT.

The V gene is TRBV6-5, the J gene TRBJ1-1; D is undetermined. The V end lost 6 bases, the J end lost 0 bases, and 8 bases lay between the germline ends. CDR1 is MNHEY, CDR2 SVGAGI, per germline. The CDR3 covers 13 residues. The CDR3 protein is CASRRKMNTEAFF. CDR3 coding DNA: TGTGCCAGCAGGAGGAAAATGAACACTGAAGCTTTCTTT.

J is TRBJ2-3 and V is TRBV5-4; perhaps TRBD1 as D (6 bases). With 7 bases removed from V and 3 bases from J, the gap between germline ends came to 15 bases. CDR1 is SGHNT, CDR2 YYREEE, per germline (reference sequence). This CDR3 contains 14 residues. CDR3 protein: CASAPGVRTDTQYF. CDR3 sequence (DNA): TGTGCCAGCGCCCCAGGGGTGCGGACAGATACGCAGTATTTT.

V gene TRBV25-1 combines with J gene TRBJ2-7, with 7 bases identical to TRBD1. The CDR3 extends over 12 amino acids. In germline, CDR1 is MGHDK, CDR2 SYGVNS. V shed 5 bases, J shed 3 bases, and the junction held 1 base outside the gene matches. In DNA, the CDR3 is TGTGCCAGCAGTAGACAGGGCTACGAGCAGTACTTC. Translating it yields CASSRQGYEQYF.

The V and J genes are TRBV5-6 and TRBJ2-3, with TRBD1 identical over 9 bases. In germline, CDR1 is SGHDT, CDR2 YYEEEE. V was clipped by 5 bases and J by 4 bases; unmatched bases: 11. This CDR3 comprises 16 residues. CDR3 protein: CASRPKGQGVPDTQYF. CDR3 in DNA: TGTGCCAGCAGACCCAAGGGACAGGGAGTGCCAGATACGCAGTATTTT.

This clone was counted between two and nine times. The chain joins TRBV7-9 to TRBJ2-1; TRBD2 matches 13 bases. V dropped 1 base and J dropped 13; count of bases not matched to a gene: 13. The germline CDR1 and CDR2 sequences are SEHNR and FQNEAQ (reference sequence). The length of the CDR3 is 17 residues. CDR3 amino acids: CASSLVMGLAGNGAQFF. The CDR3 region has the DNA TGTGCCAGCAGCTTAGTGATGGGACTAGCGGGGAATGGGGCTCAGTTCTTC.

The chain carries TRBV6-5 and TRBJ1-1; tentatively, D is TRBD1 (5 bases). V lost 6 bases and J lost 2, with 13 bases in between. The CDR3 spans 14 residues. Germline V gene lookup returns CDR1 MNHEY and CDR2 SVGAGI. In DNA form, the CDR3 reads TGTGCCAGCAGGCAGGGACTTACCAACACTGAAGCTTTCTTT. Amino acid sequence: CASRQGLTNTEAFF.

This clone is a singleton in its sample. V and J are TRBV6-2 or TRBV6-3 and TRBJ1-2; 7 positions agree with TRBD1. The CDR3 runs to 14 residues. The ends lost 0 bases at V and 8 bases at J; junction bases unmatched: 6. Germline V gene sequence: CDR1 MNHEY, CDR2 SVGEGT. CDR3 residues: CASSYSNRGIGYTF. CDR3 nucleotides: TGTGCCAGCAGTTACTCGAACAGGGGCATCGGCTACACCTTC.

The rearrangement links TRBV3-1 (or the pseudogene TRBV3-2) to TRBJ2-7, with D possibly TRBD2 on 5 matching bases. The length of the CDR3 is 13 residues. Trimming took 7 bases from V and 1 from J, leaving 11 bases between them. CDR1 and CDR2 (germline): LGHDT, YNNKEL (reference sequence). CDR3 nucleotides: TGTGCCAGCACCACCGGCGGGTCCTACGAGCAGTACTTC. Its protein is CASTTGGSYEQYF.

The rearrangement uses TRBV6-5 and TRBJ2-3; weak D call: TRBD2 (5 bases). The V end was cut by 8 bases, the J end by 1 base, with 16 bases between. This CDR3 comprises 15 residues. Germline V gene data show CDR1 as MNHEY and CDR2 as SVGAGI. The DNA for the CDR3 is TGTGCCAGCGCCACGTGGGGAGAGGGCACAGATACGCAGTATTTT. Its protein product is CASATWGEGTDTQYF.

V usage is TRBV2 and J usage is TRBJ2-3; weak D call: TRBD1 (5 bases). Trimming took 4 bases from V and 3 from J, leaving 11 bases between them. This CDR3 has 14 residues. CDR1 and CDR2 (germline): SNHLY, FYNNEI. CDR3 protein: CASSVRQITDTQYF. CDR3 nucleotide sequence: TGTGCCAGCAGTGTTCGACAGATAACAGATACGCAGTATTTT.

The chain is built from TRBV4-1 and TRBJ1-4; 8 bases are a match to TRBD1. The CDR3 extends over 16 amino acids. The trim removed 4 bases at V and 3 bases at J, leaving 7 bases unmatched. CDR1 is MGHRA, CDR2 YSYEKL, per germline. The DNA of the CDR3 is TGCGCCAGCAGCCTATCACAGGGGGTGGCTAATGAAAAACTGTTTTTT. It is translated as CASSLSQGVANEKLFF.

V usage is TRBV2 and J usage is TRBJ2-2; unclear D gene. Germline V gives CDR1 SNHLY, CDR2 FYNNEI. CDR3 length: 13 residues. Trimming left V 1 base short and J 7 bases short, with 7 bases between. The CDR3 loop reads CASSEVGGGELFF. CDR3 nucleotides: TGTGCCAGCAGTGAAGTTGGCGGCGGGGAGCTGTTTTTT.

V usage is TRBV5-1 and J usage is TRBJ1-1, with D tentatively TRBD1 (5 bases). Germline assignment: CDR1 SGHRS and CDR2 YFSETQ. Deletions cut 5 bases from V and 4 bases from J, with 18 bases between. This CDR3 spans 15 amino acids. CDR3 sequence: CASREGAVHSTEAFF. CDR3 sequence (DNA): TGCGCCAGCAGGGAAGGGGCAGTTCATTCCACTGAAGCTTTCTTT.

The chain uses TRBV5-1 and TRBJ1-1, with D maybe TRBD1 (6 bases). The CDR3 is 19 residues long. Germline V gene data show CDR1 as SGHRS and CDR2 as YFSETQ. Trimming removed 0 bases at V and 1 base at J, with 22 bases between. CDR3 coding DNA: TGCGCCAGCAGCTTGGCTCCGGGACAACGAGGGAGTAGGAACACTGAAGCTTTCTTT. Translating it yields CASSLAPGQRGSRNTEAFF.

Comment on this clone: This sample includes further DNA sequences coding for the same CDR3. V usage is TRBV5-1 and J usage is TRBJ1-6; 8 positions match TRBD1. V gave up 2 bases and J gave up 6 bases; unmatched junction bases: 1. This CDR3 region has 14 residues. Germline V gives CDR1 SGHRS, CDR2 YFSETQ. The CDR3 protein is CASSFGQGNSPLHF. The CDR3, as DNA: TGCGCCAGCAGCTTCGGACAGGGTAATTCACCCCTCCACTTT.

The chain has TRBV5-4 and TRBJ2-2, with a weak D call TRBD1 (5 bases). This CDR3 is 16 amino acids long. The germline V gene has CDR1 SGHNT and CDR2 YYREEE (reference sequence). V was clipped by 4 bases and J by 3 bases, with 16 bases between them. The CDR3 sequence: CASSQVAGIYTGELFF. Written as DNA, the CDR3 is TGTGCCAGCAGCCAAGTGGCAGGGATTTACACCGGGGAGCTGTTTTTT. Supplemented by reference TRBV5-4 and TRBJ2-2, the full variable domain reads ETGVTQSPTHLIKTRGQQVTLRCSSQSGHNTVSWYQQALGQGPQFIFQYYREEENGRGNFPPRFSGLQFPNYSSELNVNALELDDSALYLCASSQVAGIYTGELFFGEGSRLTVL.

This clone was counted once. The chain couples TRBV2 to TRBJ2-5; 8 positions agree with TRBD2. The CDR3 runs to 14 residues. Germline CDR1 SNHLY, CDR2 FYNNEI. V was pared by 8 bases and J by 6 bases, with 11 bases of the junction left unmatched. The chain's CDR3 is CASSGGPQSKTQYF. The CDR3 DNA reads TGTGCCAGCTCGGGGGGGCCGCAATCGAAGACCCAGTACTTC. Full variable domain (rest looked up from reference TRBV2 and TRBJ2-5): EPEVTQTPSHQVTQMGQEVILRCVPISNHLYFYWYRQILGQKVEFLVSFYNNEISEKSEIFDDQFSVERPDGSNFTLKIRSTKLEDSAMYFCASSGGPQSKTQYFGPGTRLLVL.